This T cell receptor (beta chain) was recorded in a study of T-cell memory formation after mild COVID-19. General study results and limits: Most CD4+ clones that shrank were in CM and EM, while CD8+ ones turned up in EMRA. Memory cells collected pre-infection included some clones that later responded, suggesting cross-reactive memory joined. Later expanders leaned CD4+, whereas clones that contracted between day 15 and 85 were balanced CD4/CD8.

The CDR3 sequence is 13 residues long. V lost 6 bases, J lost 5 bases, and 11 bases lay in between. Concerning this clonotype: No antigen is known for it.

Libraries for TCRalpha and TCRbeta carried sample barcodes and unique molecular identifiers via 5'RACE. TCRdb analysed the 5' RACE reads with MiXCR anew, one entry per CDR3 protein. Of about 470,000 distinct CDR3 sequences in the sample, more than 20% were seen once. Sequenced input: PBMCs or a T cell subset sorted from them (not recorded which). This clonotype was sampled from an adult woman who had mild COVID-19 (a few samples of this study predate the infection). Cell type and time point are not known. The chain is built from TRBV12-3 or TRBV12-4 and TRBJ2-1; D ambiguous. CDR3 DNA sequence: TGTGCCAGCAGAGCCCAAGCGCACAATGAGCAGTTCTTC. As protein: CASRAQAHNEQFF.